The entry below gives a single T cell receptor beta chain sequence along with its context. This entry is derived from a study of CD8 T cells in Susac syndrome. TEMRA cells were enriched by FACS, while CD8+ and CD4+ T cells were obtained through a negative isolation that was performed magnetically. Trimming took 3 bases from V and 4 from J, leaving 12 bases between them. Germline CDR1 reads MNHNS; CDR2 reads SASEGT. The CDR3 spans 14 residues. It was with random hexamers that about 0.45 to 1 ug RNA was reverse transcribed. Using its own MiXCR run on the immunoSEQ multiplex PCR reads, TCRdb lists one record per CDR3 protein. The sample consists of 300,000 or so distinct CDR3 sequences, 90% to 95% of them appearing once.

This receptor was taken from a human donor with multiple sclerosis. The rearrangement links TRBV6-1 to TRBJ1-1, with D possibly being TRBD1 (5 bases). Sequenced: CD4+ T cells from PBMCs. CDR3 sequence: CASSERQGGTEAFF. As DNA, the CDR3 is TGTGCCAGCAGTGAGCGGCAGGGAGGCACTGAAGCTTTCTTT.